This T cell receptor (beta chain) was recovered during a study of cytomegalovirus exposure and HLA in healthy donors. Notes on the study in general: Certain sequence variants were highly shared and formed a cluster, and this cluster was likely a sequencing artifact. For most TCR sequences rarity was the rule, although some public TCRs occurred in many donors.

V was trimmed by 1 base and J by 6 bases, leaving 22 bases between them. CDR3 size: 18 residues. CDR1 is MGHRA, CDR2 YSYEKL, per germline. PCR employed 60 Vbeta and 13 Jbeta primers. The method was immunoSEQ multiplex PCR; TCRdb's version includes in-frame clones alone and lacks a portion of them. Altogether 150,000 to 200,000 clones are present, approximately 80% being singletons, with the ten largest covering roughly 1.2%. This clone appeared a few times. Its antigen is undetermined. This receptor was taken from a woman aged 45-65 years in good health and CMV-seronegative. Sequencing was done on a sample of PBMCs. The chain couples TRBV4-1 to TRBJ1-3; D ambiguous. As DNA, the CDR3 is TGCGCCAGCAGCCAAGCCTTTACGCTGAAGACATATCAAAACACCATATATTTT. Amino acids: CASSQAFTLKTYQNTIYF.